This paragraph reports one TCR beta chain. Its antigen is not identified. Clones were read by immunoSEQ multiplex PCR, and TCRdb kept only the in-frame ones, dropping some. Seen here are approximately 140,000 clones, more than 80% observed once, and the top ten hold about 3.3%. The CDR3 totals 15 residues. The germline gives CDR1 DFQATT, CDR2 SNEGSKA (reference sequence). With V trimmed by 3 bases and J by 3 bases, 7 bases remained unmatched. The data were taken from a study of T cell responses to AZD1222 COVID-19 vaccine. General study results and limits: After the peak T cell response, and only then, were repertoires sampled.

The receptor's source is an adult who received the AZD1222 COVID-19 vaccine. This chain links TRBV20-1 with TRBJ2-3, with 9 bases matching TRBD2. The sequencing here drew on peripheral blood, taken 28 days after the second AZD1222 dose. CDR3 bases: TGCAGTGCTAGTGGAGAGACTAGCGGTACAGATACGCAGTATTTT. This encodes CSASGETSGTDTQYF.